This is a list of T cell receptor beta chains from one sample in a study of T cells after yellow fever vaccination. Each CDR3 protein gets one entry after TCRdb re-called the 5' RACE reads with MiXCR. The sample lists under 300,000 distinct CDR3 sequences; over 6.5% were seen once. The sample in question was CD4+ T cells sorted from PBMCs, obtained on the day of the yellow fever booster vaccination. These receptors all stem from a man aged 25-45 years who received the YFV17D yellow fever vaccine. Both conserved end residues are part of each CDR3. The order of the fields is CDR3 length, J gene, clone size, V gene, D gene, CDR3 DNA, CDR3 protein. D genes are given only for firm matches. Rows give clone size only sometimes, using once, few, many, or a class for an expanded clone.

length: 15; J: TRBJ1-2; size: few; V: TRBV10-2; D: TRBD1; DNA: TGCGCCAGCAGACCCGGGGACAGGGGCAACTATGGCTACACCTTC; CDR3: CASRPGDRGNYGYTF
length: 16; J: TRBJ2-7; size: .; V: TRBV5-1; D: TRBD2; DNA: TGCGCCAGCAGCCCGGGACTAGCGGGAGGGTCCTACGAGCAGTACTTC; CDR3: CASSPGLAGGSYEQYF
length: 17; J: TRBJ2-2; size: .; V: TRBV20-1; D: .; DNA: TGCAGTGCTAGGGTTAGCGGACCCCAACGAGGCACCGGGGAGCTGTTTTTT; CDR3: CSARVSGPQRGTGELFF
length: 16; J: TRBJ1-2; size: .; V: TRBV5-4; D: TRBD1; DNA: TGTGCCAGCAGCTTGGGGACAGGGGGAGGAGGTTATGGCTACACCTTC; CDR3: CASSLGTGGGGYGYTF
length: 13; J: TRBJ1-6; size: .; V: TRBV7-2; D: .; DNA: TGTGCCAGCAGCTTACCCGGCGGGTCACCCCTCCACTTT; CDR3: CASSLPGGSPLHF
length: 14; J: TRBJ1-2; size: few; V: TRBV6-5; D: .; DNA: TGTGCCAGCAGTTACTCCCACAGGATCTATGGCTACACCTTC; CDR3: CASSYSHRIYGYTF
length: 14; J: TRBJ2-1; size: few; V: TRBV5-1; D: .; DNA: TGCGCCAGCAGCTTCGGGAACAAAGACAATGAGCAGTTCTTC; CDR3: CASSFGNKDNEQFF
length: 13; J: TRBJ2-7; size: .; V: TRBV5-1; D: TRBD1; DNA: TGCGCCAGCAGCTTCGGGACAGGTAGAATGCAGTACTTC; CDR3: CASSFGTGRMQYF
length: 15; J: TRBJ2-2; size: many; V: TRBV18; D: .; DNA: TGTGCCAGCTCACGGACGAGGGGTTACACCGGGGAGCTGTTTTTT; CDR3: CASSRTRGYTGELFF
length: 16; J: TRBJ2-7; size: few; V: TRBV7-2; D: TRBD2; DNA: TGTGCCAGCAGCTTAGGGAGCGGGAAGAGCTCCTACGAGCAGTACTTC; CDR3: CASSLGSGKSSYEQYF
length: 14; J: TRBJ2-7; size: .; V: TRBV29-1; D: .; DNA: TGCAGCGTTGAAGACTCAGGGAGTCGAAGCGAGCAGTACTTC; CDR3: CSVEDSGSRSEQYF
length: 13; J: TRBJ2-1; size: .; V: TRBV7-2; D: .; DNA: TGTGCCAGCGGGGGACCGTCGACCCGGGAGCAGTTCTTC; CDR3: CASGGPSTREQFF
length: 17; J: TRBJ2-1; size: .; V: TRBV18; D: .; DNA: TGTGCCAGCTCACCTTTGGCGGTAGCCCCCTCCTACAATGAGCAGTTCTTC; CDR3: CASSPLAVAPSYNEQFF
length: 17; J: TRBJ2-5; size: few; V: TRBV4-2; D: TRBD2; DNA: TGTGCCAGCAGCCCGTTTAGCGGGGAGGGCCAAGGAGAGACCCAGTACTTC; CDR3: CASSPFSGEGQGETQYF
length: 16; J: TRBJ2-6; size: .; V: TRBV20-1; D: TRBD2; DNA: TGCAGTGCTCCTGGCCCGGGGGGGCCTGGGGCCAACGTCCTGACTTTC; CDR3: CSAPGPGGPGANVLTF
length: 13; J: TRBJ2-7; size: .; V: TRBV20-1; D: TRBD2; DNA: TGCAGTGCTACTAGGACTAGCGGGTACGAGCAGTACTTC; CDR3: CSATRTSGYEQYF
length: 14; J: TRBJ1-1; size: many; V: TRBV9; D: .; DNA: TGTGCCAGCAGCGTAGCTACTCGATCCACTGAAGCTTTCTTT; CDR3: CASSVATRSTEAFF
length: 15; J: TRBJ2-1; size: few; V: TRBV25-1; D: .; DNA: TGTGCCAGCAGTCCTGGGGCAGGGCTTTACAATGAGCAGTTCTTC; CDR3: CASSPGAGLYNEQFF
length: 16; J: TRBJ2-7; size: .; V: TRBV6-1; D: TRBD1; DNA: TGTGCCAGCACCCTCTCAGGGGGAGCGACGACCTACGAGCAGTACTTC; CDR3: CASTLSGGATTYEQYF
length: 13; J: TRBJ1-1; size: few; V: TRBV24-1; D: .; DNA: TGTGCCACCAGTGATTCCCGGGACACTGAAGCTTTCTTT; CDR3: CATSDSRDTEAFF
length: 14; J: TRBJ2-3; size: few; V: TRBV15; D: .; DNA: TGTGCCTCGACCCCCTGGGGAAGCACAGATACGCAGTATTTT; CDR3: CASTPWGSTDTQYF
length: 18; J: TRBJ2-6; size: few; V: TRBV2; D: .; DNA: TGTGCCAGCATTCGAAGGAGGGATGGCCCCTCTGGGGCCAACGTCCTGACTTTC; CDR3: CASIRRRDGPSGANVLTF
length: 14; J: TRBJ1-1; size: many; V: TRBV4-3; D: .; DNA: TGCGCCAGCAGCCAAGATGTGGGGGGGAAGAGAGCTTTCTTT; CDR3: CASSQDVGGKRAFF
length: 14; J: TRBJ2-3; size: many; V: TRBV18; D: .; DNA: TGTGCCAGCTCCTGGCCCCTTAGCACAGATACGCAGTATTTT; CDR3: CASSWPLSTDTQYF
length: 14; J: TRBJ2-3; size: few; V: TRBV7-2; D: .; DNA: TGTGCCAGCAGCTTAGCGCGGGTTCCAGATACGCAGTATTTT; CDR3: CASSLARVPDTQYF
length: 15; J: TRBJ2-5; size: .; V: TRBV7-9; D: .; DNA: TGTGCCAGCAGCTTCTCATCCGGGTTCCAAGAGACCCAGTACTTC; CDR3: CASSFSSGFQETQYF
length: 12; J: TRBJ1-5; size: few; V: TRBV12-3/TRBV12-4; D: .; DNA: TGTGCCAGCAGCGGGCCCAATCAGCCCCAGCATTTT; CDR3: CASSGPNQPQHF
length: 15; J: TRBJ2-1; size: many; V: TRBV20-1; D: TRBD2; DNA: TGCAGTGCTAGTGTCGGACTAGCGGGTGCCAATGAGCAGTTCTTC; CDR3: CSASVGLAGANEQFF
length: 17; J: TRBJ2-1; size: few; V: TRBV18; D: TRBD2; DNA: TGTGCCAGCTCACCTCCCGCGGGAGGATCCGGGGTACCCGAGCAGTTCTTC; CDR3: CASSPPAGGSGVPEQFF
length: 16; J: TRBJ2-5; size: few; V: TRBV18; D: .; DNA: TGTGCCAGCTCACCCCCCGCGCCGAACGACAGGGAGACCCAGTACTTC; CDR3: CASSPPAPNDRETQYF
length: 17; J: TRBJ1-2; size: few; V: TRBV18; D: TRBD1; DNA: TGTGCCAGCTCCGGGAATGCACAGGGGGCCTTCCCCTATGGCTACACCTTC; CDR3: CASSGNAQGAFPYGYTF
length: 13; J: TRBJ2-7; size: .; V: TRBV20-1; D: .; DNA: TGCAGTGCTAGTGTTAGGGCTACCTACGAGCAGTACTTC; CDR3: CSASVRATYEQYF
length: 15; J: TRBJ2-5; size: many; V: TRBV5-1; D: TRBD1; DNA: TGCGCCAGCAGAGCTGGGGTGACAGGGGAAGAGACCCAGTACTTC; CDR3: CASRAGVTGEETQYF
length: 13; J: TRBJ2-7; size: .; V: TRBV28; D: .; DNA: TGTGCCACCCCAGTGGGCAGAACCTACGAGCAGTACTTC; CDR3: CATPVGRTYEQYF
length: 17; J: TRBJ2-3; size: many; V: TRBV7-9; D: TRBD2; DNA: TGTGCCAGCAGCCCCAGCCCTAGCGGGAGAAGCACAGATACGCAGTATTTT; CDR3: CASSPSPSGRSTDTQYF
length: 13; J: TRBJ2-1; size: many; V: TRBV6-2/TRBV6-3; D: TRBD1; DNA: TGTGCCAGCAATTCGCGGACAGGGAATGAGCAGTTCTTC; CDR3: CASNSRTGNEQFF
length: 11; J: TRBJ2-2; size: many; V: TRBV5-1; D: .; DNA: TGCGCCAGCAGCTTCGGGGGGGAGCTGTTTTTT; CDR3: CASSFGGELFF
length: 17; J: TRBJ2-1; size: few; V: TRBV24-1; D: .; DNA: TGTGCCACCAGTGGCGGCAGGGTTCACAGCTCCTACAATGAGCAGTTCTTC; CDR3: CATSGGRVHSSYNEQFF
length: 14; J: TRBJ2-1; size: .; V: TRBV7-2; D: .; DNA: TGTGCCAGCAGCCCGAGAGTGGGGAACAATGAGCAGTTCTTC; CDR3: CASSPRVGNNEQFF
length: 16; J: TRBJ2-2; size: many; V: TRBV14; D: .; DNA: TGTGCCAGCAGCCTCATGGGACTGCTGGGGACCGGGGAGCTGTTTTTT; CDR3: CASSLMGLLGTGELFF
length: 16; J: TRBJ2-5; size: few; V: TRBV5-6; D: .; DNA: TGTGCCAGCAGCCCGGGGGCACTAGCGTCCGGGAAGACCCAGTACTTC; CDR3: CASSPGALASGKTQYF
length: 15; J: TRBJ2-7; size: few; V: TRBV4-1; D: TRBD2; DNA: TGCGCCAGCAGCCGTTCTAGCGGGACCACATACGAGCAGTACTTC; CDR3: CASSRSSGTTYEQYF
length: 15; J: TRBJ1-1; size: .; V: TRBV20-1; D: .; DNA: TGCAGTGCTTACCCCCTATCCCGGCTGAACACTGAAGCTTTCTTT; CDR3: CSAYPLSRLNTEAFF
length: 14; J: TRBJ1-2; size: few; V: TRBV5-6; D: TRBD1; DNA: TGTGCCAGCAGCTTGGCGGGACAGGAGTATGGCTACACCTTC; CDR3: CASSLAGQEYGYTF
length: 18; J: TRBJ2-2; size: many; V: TRBV27; D: .; DNA: TGTGCCAGCTATCCAATAGCCTTTTTAGCGATTGGCACCGGGGAGCTGTTTTTT; CDR3: CASYPIAFLAIGTGELFF
length: 17; J: TRBJ2-1; size: .; V: TRBV5-4; D: .; DNA: TGTGCCAGCAGCCGATCCTCTAGGGGACCCTCCTTAAATGAGCAGTTCTTC; CDR3: CASSRSSRGPSLNEQFF
length: 24; J: TRBJ2-1; size: .; V: TRBV14; D: .; DNA: TGTGCCAGCGGCCCGCCCCGTGGGGACAGAAGAGATTCCTTACTAGCGGAGACCTACAATGAGCAGTTCTTC; CDR3: CASGPPRGDRRDSLLAETYNEQFF
length: 13; J: TRBJ1-4; size: many; V: TRBV7-2; D: .; DNA: TGTGCCAGCAGCCGCGGGTTCGGGGGAAAACTGTTTTTT; CDR3: CASSRGFGGKLFF
length: 14; J: TRBJ2-3; size: many; V: TRBV7-2; D: .; DNA: TGTGCCAGCAGCCGTATTGCTAGCACAGATACGCAGTATTTT; CDR3: CASSRIASTDTQYF
length: 12; J: TRBJ2-7; size: many; V: TRBV18; D: .; DNA: TGTGCCAGCTCACCAGGGCTCTACGAGCAGTACTTC; CDR3: CASSPGLYEQYF
length: 14; J: TRBJ2-3; size: .; V: TRBV20-1; D: .; DNA: TGCAGTGCTAGGGGCAGATCAGGCACAGATACGCAGTATTTT; CDR3: CSARGRSGTDTQYF
length: 12; J: TRBJ1-2; size: .; V: TRBV29-1; D: .; DNA: TGCAGCGTTGTAGGCAGTAGGTATGGCTACACCTTC; CDR3: CSVVGSRYGYTF
length: 14; J: TRBJ1-6; size: .; V: TRBV12-3/TRBV12-4; D: .; DNA: TGTGCCAGCAGTTTGGCGCGAGACAGAATAACCCTCCACTTT; CDR3: CASSLARDRITLHF
length: 15; J: TRBJ2-2; size: many; V: TRBV5-6; D: .; DNA: TGTGCCAGCAGCTTGGGTGACTACGTACCCGGGGAGCTGTTTTTT; CDR3: CASSLGDYVPGELFF
length: 15; J: TRBJ1-6; size: few; V: TRBV18; D: .; DNA: TGTGCCAGCTCACCACAGGGACTCGAAAGTTCACCCCTCCACTTT; CDR3: CASSPQGLESSPLHF